Each of the 28 T cell receptor beta chains below was sequenced from the same sample in a study of OX40 agonist ivuxolimab in advanced cancers. Some clones are missing from TCRdb's copy, which holds only in-frame ones; the method was immunoSEQ multiplex PCR. The sample shows 30,000 or so clones, over 90% of them seen only once. The sample was CD4+ or CD8+ T cells sorted from blood, taken in a trial of the OX40 agonist ivuxolimab. These receptors came from an adult with an advanced solid tumor such as melanoma, head and neck, liver or kidney cancer.

This clone was detected once. The chain carries TRBV4-1 and TRBJ2-7, with 7 bases lining up with TRBD1. The CDR3 loop spans 15 amino acids. CDR1 is MGHRA, CDR2 YSYEKL, per germline. V shed 0 bases and J 3 bases; nucleotides not matched to a gene: 5. The DNA of the CDR3 is TGCGCCAGCAGCCAAGACCCGGGACAGCTCTACGAGCAGTACTTC. Encoded protein: CASSQDPGQLYEQYF.

The rearrangement joins TRBV6-4 to TRBJ2-2; 8 bases match TRBD2. Unmatched junction bases numbered 9, after V lost 4 bases and J lost 5 bases. The CDR3 is 16 amino acids. Germline V gene sequence: CDR1 MRHNA, CDR2 SNTAGT. The CDR3 loop reads CASSASEIAGTGELFF. As DNA, the CDR3 is TGTGCCAGCAGTGCCTCCGAGATAGCGGGGACCGGGGAGCTGTTTTTT.

This clone was picked up one time. The V gene is TRBV10-2, the J gene TRBJ2-7; perhaps TRBD2 as D (5 bases). Germline CDR1 WSHSY, CDR2 SAAADI. The CDR3 consists of 15 residues. Trimming removed 6 bases at V and 0 bases at J, with 15 bases between. CDR3 in amino acids: CASSNNDGNSYEQYF. CDR3 coding DNA: TGCGCCAGCAGCAACAACGACGGGAACTCCTACGAGCAGTACTTC.

The chain uses TRBV27 and TRBJ1-2; D is unclear. Trimming stripped 0 bases from V and 7 bases from J, with 9 bases between. From germline, CDR1 is MNHEY and CDR2 SMNVEV (reference sequence). CDR3 length: 13 amino acids. The CDR3 loop is CASSLSLRFGYTF. The CDR3 DNA sequence: TGTGCCAGCAGTTTATCCCTGAGATTTGGCTACACCTTC.

By proportion, this clone is medium-sized. Germline and junction disagree at one end, which may indicate a read error. The rearrangement joins TRBV9 to TRBJ2-1; a weak D match, TRBD2 (7 bases). Germline V gene sequence: CDR1 SGDLS, CDR2 YYNGEE. This CDR3 is built from 15 residues. The CDR3 here is CASNVGGATYNEQFF. As DNA, the CDR3 is TGTGCCAGCAACGTAGGGGGGGCCACCTACAATGAGCAGTTCTTC.

This chain joins TRBV27 and TRBJ2-3; 8 positions match TRBD2. Germline assignment: CDR1 MNHEY and CDR2 SMNVEV (reference sequence). The ends lost 5 bases at V and 0 bases at J; junction bases unmatched: 10. The CDR3 contains 17 residues. The CDR3 sequence is CASSLPPGGASTDTQYF. CDR3 DNA: TGTGCCAGCAGTCTTCCCCCGGGAGGGGCAAGCACAGATACGCAGTATTTT.

The chain carries TRBV27 and TRBJ1-2, with TRBD1 matching 7 bases. This CDR3 is 12 amino acids long. In germline, CDR1 is MNHEY, CDR2 SMNVEV (reference sequence). The ends lost 6 bases at V and 9 bases at J; junction bases unmatched: 7. The CDR3 region has the DNA TGTGCCAGCAGCCCAGCAGGGGGTAGCTACACCTTC. Protein: CASSPAGGSYTF.

In this sample, this clone turned up a few times. This chain uses TRBV2 with TRBJ2-6; D gene uncertain. Trimming removed 6 bases from V and 0 bases from J, with 6 bases in between. Germline-derived CDR1 and CDR2 are SNHLY and FYNNEI. CDR3 length equals 14 residues. In DNA, the CDR3 is TGTGCCAGCAGGGCCAGCTCTGGGGCCAACGTCCTGACTTTC. Translated, it gives CASRASSGANVLTF. Variable domain in full (rest from reference TRBV2 and TRBJ2-6): EPEVTQTPSHQVTQMGQEVILRCVPISNHLYFYWYRQILGQKVEFLVSFYNNEISEKSEIFDDQFSVERPDGSNFTLKIRSTKLEDSAMYFCASRASSGANVLTFGAGSRLTVL.

The rearrangement joins TRBV7-9 to TRBJ1-1; D ambiguous. V was cut by 2 bases and J by 3 bases, with 13 bases left in between. Per the germline V gene, CDR1 is SEHNR and CDR2 is FQNEAQ (reference sequence). CDR3 length: 15 residues. CDR3 coding DNA: TGTGCCAGCAGCTTAACGGACTTTGCGGACACTGAAGCTTTCTTT. It is translated as CASSLTDFADTEAFF.

V usage is TRBV11-1 and J usage is TRBJ2-7; TRBD1 agrees at 11 bases. This CDR3 spans 15 amino acids. Germline CDR1 reads SGHAT; CDR2 reads FQDESV (reference sequence). The ends lost 5 bases at V and 3 bases at J; junction bases unmatched: 6. The CDR3 nucleotides are TGTGCCAGCAGCGAGCCGGGACAGGGGGGCTACGAGCAGTACTTC. Translated: CASSEPGQGGYEQYF.

This chain links TRBV9 with TRBJ2-1, with TRBD2 identical over 8 bases. The junction had 7 bases not matched to a gene; V was cut back by 1 base and J by 7 bases. Germline CDR1 and CDR2: SGDLS and YYNGEE. This CDR3 contains 15 residues. The CDR3 coding sequence is TGTGCCAGCAGCGTACTGGACGGGGGGGCAAATGAGCAGTTCTTC. Its translation is CASSVLDGGANEQFF.

The gene calls are TRBV5-5 and TRBJ1-2; TRBD1 might be the D (5 bases). The length of the CDR3 is 15 residues. Trimming left V 3 bases short and J 7 bases short, with 19 bases between. Germline-derived CDR1 and CDR2 are SGHKS and YYEKEE (reference sequence). The CDR3 protein is CASSWGSPPSSGYTF. The CDR3 DNA is TGTGCCAGCAGCTGGGGGTCGCCCCCTTCGAGTGGCTACACCTTC.

This chain links TRBV10-2 with TRBJ2-7; 9 bases are shared with TRBD2. Germline V gene sequence: CDR1 WSHSY, CDR2 SAAADI. V dropped 5 bases and J dropped 0; count of bases not matched to a gene: 2. The CDR3 consists of 14 residues. The CDR3 loop is CASSQTSGSYEQYF. The CDR3 nucleotides are TGCGCCAGCAGTCAGACTAGCGGCTCCTACGAGCAGTACTTC.

This clone came up a few times. The chain combines TRBV11-2 with TRBJ2-7, with D unclear. This CDR3 is 14 amino acids long. Germline loops: CDR1 SGHAT, CDR2 FQNNGV. V shed 2 bases and J shed 0 bases, with 8 bases lying between them. The DNA for the CDR3 is TGTGCCAGCAGCTTATACAGTGCCTCCTACGAGCAGTACTTC. It encodes CASSLYSASYEQYF. The full variable domain, its missing parts supplied by reference TRBV11-2 and TRBJ2-7, is EAGVAQSPRYKIIEKRQSVAFWCNPISGHATLYWYQQILGQGPKLLIQFQNNGVVDDSQLPKDRFSAERLKGVDSTLKIQPAKLEDSAVYLCASSLYSASYEQYFGPGTRLTVT.

V usage is TRBV28 and J usage is TRBJ2-5; 9 bases align to TRBD1. Germline V CDR1 and CDR2: MDHEN, SYDVKM. Trimming took 6 bases from V and 2 from J; bases not matched to a gene: 10. There are 16 residues in the CDR3. CDR3: CASSLDGTGLQETQYF. The CDR3 DNA is TGTGCCAGCAGCCTTGATGGGACAGGGTTACAAGAGACCCAGTACTTC. Using reference TRBV28 and TRBJ2-5 for the parts outside the CDR3, the full variable domain is DVKVTQSSRYLVKRTGEKVFLECVQDMDHENMFWYRQDPGLGLRLIYFSYDVKMKEKGDIPEGYSVSREKKERFSLILESASTNQTSMYLCASSLDGTGLQETQYFGPGTRLLVL.

The V gene is TRBV2, the J gene TRBJ1-2, with 7 bases fitting TRBD1. The germline CDR1 and CDR2 sequences are SNHLY and FYNNEI. The CDR3 extends over 10 amino acids. With 9 bases clipped from V and 8 bases from J, the junction kept 3 bases outside the gene matches. Written as DNA, the CDR3 is TGTGCCAGAGGGACAGAAGGCTACACCTTC. It codes for CARGTEGYTF.

In DNA, the CDR3 is TGTGCCAGCAGCTTAGCCAGGGGGGGCTACGAGCAGTACTTC. This encodes CASSLARGGYEQYF. The V call is TRBV11-2, the J call TRBJ2-7, with D perhaps being TRBD1 or TRBD2 (7 bases each). Germline V gene lookup returns CDR1 SGHAT and CDR2 FQNNGV. Trimming cost V 1 base and J 3 bases, with 10 bases left between them. This CDR3 comprises 14 residues.

The chain couples TRBV28 to TRBJ2-7, with D possibly called TRBD1 or TRBD2 (5 bases each). The germline V gene encodes CDR1 MDHEN and CDR2 SYDVKM. The CDR3 covers 14 residues. V lost 3 bases to trimming and J lost 0 bases, with 9 bases between them. The CDR3 sequence is CASSLRGLSYEQYF. CDR3 nucleotides: TGTGCCAGCAGTTTGAGGGGCCTCTCCTACGAGCAGTACTTC.

The genes are TRBV6-1 and TRBJ1-5, with 7 nucleotides matching TRBD1. The CDR3 is made up of 15 amino acids. The trim removed 1 base at V and 4 bases at J, leaving 4 bases unmatched. Germline V gene lookup returns CDR1 MNHNS and CDR2 SASEGT. For the CDR3, the DNA is TGTGCCAGCAGTGAAGACAGGACAGGTAATCAGCCCCAGCATTTT. This translates into CASSEDRTGNQPQHF.

The chain employs TRBV6-5 and TRBJ1-1; D is ambiguous. V shed 6 bases and J shed 4 bases, with 12 bases lying between them. The CDR3 covers 13 residues. CDR1 and CDR2 (germline): MNHEY, SVGAGI. In nucleotides, the CDR3 is TGTGCCAGCAGCGCTATCGAGGGCACTGAAGCTTTCTTT. Residues: CASSAIEGTEAFF.

The rearrangement joins TRBV5-1 to TRBJ2-2; D is uncertain. Germline V gene sequence: CDR1 SGHRS, CDR2 YFSETQ. The CDR3 is made up of 13 amino acids. V lost 0 bases to trimming and J lost 7 bases, with 7 bases between them. CDR3 in DNA: TGCGCCAGCAGCTTGGATGGTTACGGGGAGCTGTTTTTT. Its translation is CASSLDGYGELFF.

The V and J genes are TRBV5-6 and TRBJ1-4, with TRBD1 matching 9 bases. The CDR3 contains 15 residues. Germline CDR1 is SGHDT and CDR2 is YYEEEE. Germline trimming cut 4 bases from V and 7 bases from J; bases unmatched to any gene: 8. The CDR3 region has the DNA TGTGCCAGCAGCCCTAGGACAGGGGTCGGTGAAAAACTGTTTTTT. It translates to CASSPRTGVGEKLFF. The whole variable domain, filled in from reference TRBV5-6 and TRBJ1-4, reads DAGVTQSPTHLIKTRGQQVTLRCSPKSGHDTVSWYQQALGQGPQFIFQYYEEEERQRGNFPDRFSGHQFPNYSSELNVNALLLGDSALYLCASSPRTGVGEKLFFGSGTQLSVL.

This clone rates as medium-sized. V is TRBV7-3 and J is TRBJ2-2; TRBD1 or TRBD2 may be the D gene (5 bases each). This CDR3 contains 19 residues. Germline CDR1 is SGHTA and CDR2 is FQGTGA. Trimming stripped 5 bases from V and 6 bases from J, with 28 bases between. CDR3 nucleotide sequence: TGTGCCAGCAGCCAACCAACGACACAATCGGGACGGGCTCCCGGGGAGCTGTTTTTT. Translated: CASSQPTTQSGRAPGELFF.

This clone was counted only a few times. This chain links TRBV28 with TRBJ1-2; 9 bases agree with TRBD1. With V trimmed by 6 bases and J by 4 bases, 3 bases remained unmatched. The length of the CDR3 is 13 residues. The germline V gene encodes CDR1 MDHEN and CDR2 SYDVKM. In DNA form, the CDR3 reads TGTGCCAGCAGCAGGGACAGGGCCTATGGCTACACCTTC. Translated, it gives CASSRDRAYGYTF.

The chain is built from TRBV28 and TRBJ1-1; D gene uncertain. Germline lookup yields CDR1 MDHEN and CDR2 SYDVKM. The CDR3 is made up of 14 amino acids. The V and J ends lost 3 bases and 1 base respectively, with 9 bases between them. For the CDR3, the DNA is TGTGCCAGCAGTTTTTTTCCCGCGAACACTGAAGCTTTCTTT. This translates into CASSFFPANTEAFF.

In nucleotides, the CDR3 is TGTGCCAGCAGCTCCATCCGGGACAGGGGAATGAACACTGAAGCTTTCTTT. This encodes CASSSIRDRGMNTEAFF. This chain connects TRBV13 to TRBJ1-1, with 10 bases matching TRBD1. The germline gives CDR1 PRHDT, CDR2 FYEKMQ (reference sequence). The V and J ends lost 4 bases and 0 bases, in that order; junction bases with no gene match: 8. This CDR3 has 17 amino acids.

CDR3 region: CASSLKGLRASEQYF. DNA for the CDR3: TGTGCCAGCAGTTTAAAGGGGTTACGAGCCTCCGAGCAGTACTTC. The V and J genes are TRBV28 and TRBJ2-7; tentative D call: TRBD1 (5 bases). This CDR3 is built from 15 residues. The V end was cut by 2 bases, the J end by 6 bases, with 17 bases between. Looked up from germline, CDR1 is MDHEN and CDR2 is SYDVKM.

The chain employs TRBV15 and TRBJ1-6; 7 nucleotides line up with TRBD1. Germline CDR1 and CDR2: LNHNV and YYDKDF (reference sequence). The CDR3 covers 16 residues. Trimming cost V 3 bases and J 5 bases; bases outside gene matches: 7. As DNA, the CDR3 is TGTGCCACCAGCAGCCGACAGGGCTGGGATAATTCACCCCTCCACTTT. Protein: CATSSRQGWDNSPLHF.